This TCR beta chain appears in the sequencing data of a study of graft-versus-host responses after intestinal transplantation. General study results and limits: High graft-versus-host to host-versus-graft clonal ratios were found in allografts of patients who had graft-donor T cell macrochimerism.

The repertoire was sequenced with immunoSEQ multiplex PCR; TCRdb's copy has only in-frame clones and lacks some. The data show under 150,000 clones, about 95% seen once. In regard to this clone: Its antigen is currently unknown.

This TCR was sampled from a human donor who received an intestinal transplant. Sequences were derived from unstimulated CD8+ T cells sorted from spleen or lymph node cells, sampled before intestinal transplant.

The CDR3 DNA reads TGTGCCAGCAGCCGGGACAGCGGAAACACCATATATTTT. Amino acids: CASSRDSGNTIYF. The rearrangement joins TRBV13 to TRBJ1-3; 7 nucleotides agree with TRBD1. CDR3 length: 13 residues. CDR1 and CDR2 (germline): PRHDT, FYEKMQ (reference sequence). V lost 5 bases and J lost 4; bases outside the gene matches: 2.